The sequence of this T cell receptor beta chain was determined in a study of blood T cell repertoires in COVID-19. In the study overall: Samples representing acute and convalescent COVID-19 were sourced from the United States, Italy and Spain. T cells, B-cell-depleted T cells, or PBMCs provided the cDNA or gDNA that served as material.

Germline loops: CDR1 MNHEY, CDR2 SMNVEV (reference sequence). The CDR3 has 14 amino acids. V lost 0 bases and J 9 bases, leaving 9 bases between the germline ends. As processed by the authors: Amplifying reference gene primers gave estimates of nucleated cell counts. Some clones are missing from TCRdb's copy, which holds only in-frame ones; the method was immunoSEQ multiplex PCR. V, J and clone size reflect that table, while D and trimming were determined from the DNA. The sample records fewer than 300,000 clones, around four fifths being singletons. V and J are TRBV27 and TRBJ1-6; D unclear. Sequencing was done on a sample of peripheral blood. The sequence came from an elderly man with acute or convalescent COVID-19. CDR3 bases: TGTGCCAGCAGTTTATCGTACGAGGGTTCACCCCTCCACTTT. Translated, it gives CASSLSYEGSPLHF.